These 23 T cell receptor beta chains originate from one sample sequenced in a study of control samples from healthy donors and cancer patients (dated by TCRdb to about 2020). The library was built by means of the immunoSEQ multiplex PCR assay. TCRdb took over this immuneACCESS table, retaining in-frame rearrangements with V and J assigned. Such tables are incomplete; in checked studies, under half of the missing clones stem from an unresolved V gene, and the remainder is unexplained. The sample yields over 200,000 clones; roughly 80% were counted once. The ten top clones hold about an eighth of the sample. The sequenced sample was PBMCs. The receptors were gathered from a woman aged 60-70 years with lung cancer.

The chain recombines TRBV5-1 with TRBJ2-2; 9 bases fit TRBD1. CDR1 and CDR2 from the germline V gene are SGHRS and YFSETQ. With V trimmed by 3 bases and J by 10 bases, 4 bases remained unmatched. The CDR3 has 13 residues. The CDR3 loop reads CASSWNRGQELFF. DNA for the CDR3: TGCGCCAGCAGCTGGAACAGGGGGCAGGAGCTGTTTTTT. Full variable domain (rest looked up from reference TRBV5-1 and TRBJ2-2): KAGVTQTPRYLIKTRGQQVTLSCSPISGHRSVSWYQQTPGQGLQFLFEYFSETQRNKGNFPGRFSGRQFSNSRSEMNVSTLELGDSALYLCASSWNRGQELFFGEGSRLTVL.

The V gene is TRBV2, the J gene TRBJ2-5, with 16 nucleotides matching TRBD2. The CDR3 is 16 amino acids. The V and J ends lost 6 bases and 5 bases, in that order; junction bases with no gene match: 6. Germline assignment: CDR1 SNHLY and CDR2 FYNNEI. In DNA, the CDR3 is TGTGCCAGCAGGAAGGGACTAGCGGGGGGGCCGGAGACCCAGTACTTC. Its translation: CASRKGLAGGPETQYF.

The chain employs TRBV5-1 and TRBJ2-5; 11 bases line up with TRBD2. J gave up 3 bases and V 4 bases, and 11 bases lay outside the gene matches. From germline, CDR1 is SGHRS and CDR2 YFSETQ. The CDR3 is 17 residues long. DNA for the CDR3: TGCGCCAGCAGCCAAGGACCCCCTAGCGGGGGGAAAGAGACCCAGTACTTC. As protein: CASSQGPPSGGKETQYF.

The chain combines TRBV19 with TRBJ1-2; D ambiguous. The length of the CDR3 is 14 residues. Per the germline V gene, CDR1 is LNHDA and CDR2 is SQIVND (reference sequence). The V gene lost 3 bases and the J gene lost 4 bases, with 12 bases spanning the gap. CDR3 in amino acids: CASSIRRGTYGYTF. CDR3 nucleotides: TGTGCCAGTAGTATTCGACGGGGAACCTATGGCTACACCTTC. The full variable domain, its missing parts supplied by reference TRBV19 and TRBJ1-2, is DGGITQSPKYLFRKEGQNVTLSCEQNLNHDAMYWYRQDPGQGLRLIYYSQIVNDFQKGDIAEGYSVSREKKESFPLTVTSAQKNPTAFYLCASSIRRGTYGYTFGSGTRLTVV.

This chain connects TRBV2 to TRBJ1-2, with unresolved D. Germline CDR1 and CDR2: SNHLY and FYNNEI. V lost 6 bases and J lost 3, with 14 bases in between. The CDR3 is made up of 14 amino acids. The CDR3 DNA follows: TGTGCCAGCAGGAGGTTGACGGACCACTATGGCTACACCTTC. Its translation is CASRRLTDHYGYTF.

The CDR3 protein is CASSLLQPARAEQFF. The CDR3 nucleotides are TGTGCCAGCAGCTTACTTCAGCCCGCCCGAGCTGAGCAGTTCTTC. The V call is TRBV11-2, the J call TRBJ2-1; D is unresolved. Trimming shortened V by 2 bases and J by 9 bases, and 17 bases separated the two germline ends. Germline CDR1 and CDR2: SGHAT and FQNNGV. The CDR3 has 15 amino acids.

The chain carries TRBV6-5 and TRBJ2-7; 10 bases are a match to TRBD2. CDR3 length: 13 amino acids. After removal of 7 bases from V and 6 bases from J, the junction contained 6 bases not matched to a gene. Germline V CDR1 and CDR2: MNHEY, SVGAGI. Here the CDR3 reads CASTQAGGSEQYF. The CDR3 nucleotides read TGTGCCAGCACGCAAGCGGGAGGGAGCGAGCAGTACTTC.

The rearrangement joins TRBV7-3 to TRBJ2-1; D not resolved. The V gene lost 2 bases and the J gene lost 4 bases, with 12 bases spanning the gap. CDR1 and CDR2 (germline): SGHTA, FQGTGA. CDR3 length equals 15 residues. CDR3: CASSLGPGLYNEQFF. As DNA, the CDR3 is TGTGCCAGCAGCTTAGGCCCTGGGCTGTACAATGAGCAGTTCTTC.

V and J are TRBV19 and TRBJ2-2; D perhaps matches TRBD2 (6 bases). V lost 8 bases and J 5 bases, leaving 15 bases between the germline ends. The germline gives CDR1 LNHDA, CDR2 SQIVND (reference sequence). This CDR3 has 14 amino acids. Here the CDR3 DNA reads TGTGCCAGTCAGGGAGGTCTGGGGACCGGGGAGCTGTTTTTT. Protein: CASQGGLGTGELFF.

The chain carries TRBV3-1 (or the pseudogene TRBV3-2) and TRBJ2-7; D is unclear. The CDR3 contains 11 residues. The V and J ends lost 1 base and 5 bases respectively, with 3 bases between them. The germline gives CDR1 LGHDT, CDR2 YNNKEL (reference sequence). The CDR3 sequence is CASSQGDEQYF. Here the CDR3 DNA reads TGTGCCAGCAGCCAAGGGGACGAGCAGTACTTC.

This clone has just a few counts. Other nucleotide sequences from this sample produce the same CDR3. The CDR3 region has the DNA TGTGCCAGCAGAGGACAGACTAGCAATCAGCCCCAGCATTTT. Protein: CASRGQTSNQPQHF. The rearrangement links TRBV6-5 to TRBJ1-5, with a weak D call TRBD1 (6 bases). The CDR3 consists of 14 residues. The V end lost 6 bases, the J end lost 0 bases, and 9 bases lay between the germline ends. Germline V gives CDR1 MNHEY, CDR2 SVGAGI.

The chain joins TRBV3-1 (or the pseudogene TRBV3-2) to TRBJ1-3, with D hard to call. With 1 base removed from V and 0 bases from J, the gap between germline ends came to 16 bases. CDR1 is LGHDT and CDR2 is YNNKEL in the germline V gene (reference sequence). This CDR3 has 18 residues. CDR3 DNA sequence: TGTGCCAGCAGCCAAGTCTCCTCGACTAGCCTCTCTGGAAACACCATATATTTT. Translation: CASSQVSSTSLSGNTIYF.

The genes are TRBV7-6 and TRBJ1-3, with TRBD1 as a possible D gene (5 bases). This CDR3 contains 13 residues. V lost 5 bases and J 7 bases, leaving 12 bases between the germline ends. Germline V lookup: CDR1 SGHVS, CDR2 FNYEAQ. The CDR3 reads CASSLNQGNTIYF. CDR3 nucleotide sequence: TGTGCCAGCAGCCTCAATCAGGGTAACACCATATATTTT.

The rearrangement joins TRBV3-1 (or the pseudogene TRBV3-2) to TRBJ1-1; TRBD1 matches at 7 bases. The CDR3 totals 14 residues. Trimming removed 5 bases from V and 4 bases from J; junction bases left unmatched: 7. From germline, CDR1 is LGHDT and CDR2 YNNKEL (reference sequence). In DNA, the CDR3 is TGTGCCAGCAGCTCATTCAGGGGGGGCACTGAAGCTTTCTTT. Translated, it gives CASSSFRGGTEAFF.

In DNA, the CDR3 is TGTGCAAGTCGCTCCGCTCGCCGGCGCACAGATACGCAGTATTTT. It translates to CASRSARRRTDTQYF. The chain joins TRBV12-2 to TRBJ2-3. TRBV12-2 counts as a pseudogene. CDR3 length: 15 residues.

This rearrangement joins TRBV10-1 to TRBJ2-7; D is ambiguous. Trimming removed 2 bases at V and 6 bases at J, with 11 bases between. Germline-derived CDR1 and CDR2 are WNHNN and SYGVQD (reference sequence). The CDR3 runs 13 residues. CDR3 sequence: CASSEDPGSEQYF. CDR3 nucleotides: TGCGCCAGCAGTGAGGACCCGGGCTCCGAGCAGTACTTC.

V usage is TRBV18 and J usage is TRBJ2-2; no definite D call. Trimming removed 2 bases from V and 0 bases from J, with 4 bases in between. The germline V gene encodes CDR1 KGHSH and CDR2 LQKENI. The CDR3 is 14 amino acids. Here the CDR3 reads CASSPTANTGELFF. As DNA, the CDR3 is TGTGCCAGCTCACCAACAGCGAACACCGGGGAGCTGTTTTTT. The full variable domain, in which reference TRBV18 and TRBJ2-2 provide the parts outside the CDR3, is NAGVMQNPRHLVRRRGQEARLRCSPMKGHSHVYWYRQLPEEGLKFMVYLQKENIIDESGMPKERFSAEFPKEGPSILRIQQVVRGDSAAYFCASSPTANTGELFFGEGSRLTVL.

This rearrangement joins TRBV13 to TRBJ2-1, with no clear D. Germline V gene data show CDR1 as PRHDT and CDR2 as FYEKMQ (reference sequence). The CDR3 spans 15 residues. Trimming stripped 5 bases from V and 0 bases from J, with 11 bases between. The CDR3 protein is CASSPGPSSYNEQFF. CDR3 coding DNA: TGTGCCAGCAGCCCAGGCCCTAGCTCCTACAATGAGCAGTTCTTC.

The chain joins TRBV6-4 to TRBJ1-3; 9 bases fit TRBD1. V gave up 11 bases and J gave up 1 base; unmatched junction bases: 9. The germline V gene encodes CDR1 MRHNA and CDR2 SNTAGT. CDR3 length equals 15 residues. This CDR3 is CAARKQGASGNTIYF. In DNA form, the CDR3 reads TGTGCCGCAAGGAAACAGGGGGCATCTGGAAACACCATATATTTT.

The chain couples TRBV6-6 to TRBJ1-1, with TRBD1 as a possible D gene (5 bases). Between the trimmed V and J ends, which lost 0 bases and 2 bases, there was a span of 10 bases. Germline CDR1 and CDR2: MNHNY and SVGAGI (reference sequence). The CDR3 length is 15 residues. CDR3 bases: TGTGCCAGCAGTTACTCGCGGCAGGGAAACACTGAAGCTTTCTTT. The encoded protein is CASSYSRQGNTEAFF.

This CDR3 is CASSLTGGEDEQYF. The CDR3 coding sequence is TGTGCCAGCAGCCTGACAGGGGGCGAGGACGAGCAGTACTTC. V is TRBV2 and J is TRBJ2-7; 10 bases map to TRBD1. From germline, CDR1 is SNHLY and CDR2 FYNNEI. The CDR3 covers 14 residues. V shed 6 bases, J shed 5 bases, and the junction held 7 bases outside the gene matches.

The CDR3 nucleotides read TGCGCCAGCAGTGACGACTGGAGCTCCTACGAGCAGTACTTC. This codes for CASSDDWSSYEQYF. The chain couples TRBV10-1 to TRBJ2-7, with D unresolved. Germline-derived CDR1 and CDR2 are WNHNN and SYGVQD (reference sequence). This CDR3 spans 14 amino acids. The ends were cut back, 3 bases at V and 0 bases at J, with 9 bases in the middle.

The chain uses TRBV19 and TRBJ1-5, with D possibly being TRBD1 (5 bases). Germline-derived CDR1 and CDR2 are LNHDA and SQIVND (reference sequence). CDR3 length equals 14 residues. V shed 7 bases and J shed 0 bases, with 10 bases lying between them. CDR3 sequence (DNA): TGTGCCAGTACCACAGGATATAGCAATCAGCCCCAGCATTTT. This encodes CASTTGYSNQPQHF.